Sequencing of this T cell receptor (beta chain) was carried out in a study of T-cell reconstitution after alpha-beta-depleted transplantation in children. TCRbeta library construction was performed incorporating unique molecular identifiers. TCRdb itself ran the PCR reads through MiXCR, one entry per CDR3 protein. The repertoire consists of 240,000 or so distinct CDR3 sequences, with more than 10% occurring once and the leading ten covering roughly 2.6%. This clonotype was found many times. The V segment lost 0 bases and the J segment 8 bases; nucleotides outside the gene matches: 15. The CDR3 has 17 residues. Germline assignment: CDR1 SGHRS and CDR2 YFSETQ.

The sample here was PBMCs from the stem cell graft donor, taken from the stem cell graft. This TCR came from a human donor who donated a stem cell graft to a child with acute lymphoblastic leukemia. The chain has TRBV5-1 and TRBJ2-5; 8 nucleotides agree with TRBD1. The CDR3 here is CASSLEVRTGTLGTQYF. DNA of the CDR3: TGCGCCAGCAGCTTGGAGGTCCGGACAGGGACGTTGGGTACCCAGTACTTC.